The 6 T cell receptor beta chains below were found in one sample sequenced in a study of identical twins. Each CDR3 protein gets one entry after TCRdb re-called the 5' RACE reads with MiXCR. Of over 550,000 distinct CDR3 sequences detected, about 7.1% appear once; the ten largest clones hold around 1.6%. This sample also appeared in a second study, on yellow fever vaccine responses in identical twins.

Sequencing used PBMCs. Receptor source: a woman aged 18-29 years in good health.

The chain links TRBV20-1 to TRBJ1-5, with a possible D match to TRBD1 (5 bases). CDR1 and CDR2 from the germline V gene are DFQATT and SNEGSKA (reference sequence). The ends were cut back, 0 bases at V and 0 bases at J, with 9 bases in the middle. CDR3 length: 15 amino acids. CDR3 region: CSARDPGGSNQPQHF. Written as DNA, the CDR3 is TGCAGTGCTAGAGACCCCGGGGGTAGCAATCAGCCCCAGCATTTT.

This clonotype came up many times. The CDR3 loop reads CASSYGARANEQFF. Written as DNA, the CDR3 is TGTGCCAGCAGTTATGGTGCTCGGGCCAATGAGCAGTTCTTC. The rearrangement uses TRBV6-5 and TRBJ2-1; the D is unclear. This CDR3 has 14 residues. Germline V gene data show CDR1 as MNHEY and CDR2 as SVGAGI. V shed 3 bases and J shed 6 bases, with 12 bases lying between them.

This clonotype occurred many times. This chain joins TRBV10-3 and TRBJ2-3, with 10 bases fitting TRBD1. CDR3 length equals 16 residues. Unmatched junction bases numbered 7, after V lost 6 bases and J lost 1 base. Germline V CDR1 and CDR2: ENHRY, SYGVKD. Here the CDR3 DNA reads TGTGCCATCAGACCTGCCGGGACAGGGGGCACAGATACGCAGTATTTT. The encoded protein is CAIRPAGTGGTDTQYF.

This clonotype was detected a few times. CDR3 nucleotide sequence: TGTGCCAGCAGCCCGGCCGGGCCGAACACCGGGGAGCTGTTTTTT. This codes for CASSPAGPNTGELFF. The chain joins TRBV14 to TRBJ2-2; D is unclear. V dropped 4 bases and J dropped 0 bases, with 9 bases sitting between them. CDR3 size: 15 residues. Germline V CDR1 and CDR2: SGHDN, FVKESK. The full variable domain, its missing parts supplied by reference TRBV14 and TRBJ2-2, is EAGVTQFPSHSVIEKGQTVTLRCDPISGHDNLYWYRRVMGKEIKFLLHFVKESKQDESGMPNNRFLAERTGGTYSTLKVQPAELEDSGVYFCASSPAGPNTGELFFGEGSRLTVL.

In its sample, this clonotype was seen a few times. The rearrangement uses TRBV29-1 and TRBJ2-3; no reliable D call. Between the trimmed V and J ends, which lost 6 bases and 2 bases, there was a span of 6 bases. The CDR3 is 11 amino acids. Germline lookup yields CDR1 SQVTM and CDR2 ANQGSEA. The CDR3 bases are TGCAGCGTGACTGTCACAGATACGCAGTATTTT. Its translation: CSVTVTDTQYF.

This clonotype was found many times. The rearrangement links TRBV20-1 to TRBJ1-1; tentative D call: TRBD1 (6 bases). The CDR3 has 17 residues. CDR1 DFQATT and CDR2 SNEGSKA come from the germline V gene (reference sequence). The germline V and J ends were trimmed by 0 bases and 0 bases, with 17 bases remaining between them. As DNA, the CDR3 is TGCAGTGCTAGAGATCCTCCGCTCAGGGGTGTGAACACTGAAGCTTTCTTT. Translating gives CSARDPPLRGVNTEAFF.